This T cell receptor beta chain is from a study of blood T cell repertoires in COVID-19. Study-wide background: The United States, Italy and Spain provided the acute and convalescent COVID-19 samples. PBMCs, B-cell-depleted T cells, or T cells provided the cDNA or gDNA that made up the material.

Authors' analysis steps: Estimated nucleated cell counts came from reference gene primer amplification. This table comes from immunoSEQ multiplex PCR, and its TCRdb copy is limited to in-frame clones, with some not included. The V and J calls and clone size were taken over from that table, and D and trimming were inferred from the DNA. This table has about 100,000 clones, 75% to 85% appearing once. V lost 1 base, J lost 4 bases, and 19 bases lay in between. CDR3 length: 17 amino acids. Germline V gene data show CDR1 as SEHNR and CDR2 as FQNEAQ (reference sequence). The genes are TRBV7-9 and TRBJ1-2; unclear D gene. This TCR was sampled from a human donor in a cohort sampled during active COVID-19. The source material was peripheral blood. CDR3 coding DNA: TGTGCCAGCAGCTTAGAGGAGGAAGAGGGTAGCGGCTATGGCTACACCTTC. Its protein is CASSLEEEEGSGYGYTF.